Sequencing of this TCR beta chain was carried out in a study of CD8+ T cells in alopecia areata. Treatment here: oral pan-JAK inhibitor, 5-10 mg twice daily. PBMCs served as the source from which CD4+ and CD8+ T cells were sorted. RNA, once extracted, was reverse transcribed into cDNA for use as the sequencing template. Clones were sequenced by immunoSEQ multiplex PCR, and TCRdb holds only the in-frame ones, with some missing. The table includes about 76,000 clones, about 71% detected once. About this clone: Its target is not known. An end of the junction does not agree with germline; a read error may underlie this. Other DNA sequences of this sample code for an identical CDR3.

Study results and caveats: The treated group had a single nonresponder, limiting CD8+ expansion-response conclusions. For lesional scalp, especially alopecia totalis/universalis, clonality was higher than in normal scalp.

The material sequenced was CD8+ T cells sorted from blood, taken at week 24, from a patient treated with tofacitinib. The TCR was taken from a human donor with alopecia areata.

The CDR3 region is CASSLGEYEQYF. In nucleotides, the CDR3 is TGTGCCAGCAGTTTGGGGGAGTACGAGCAGTACTTC. This chain uses TRBV5-6 with TRBJ2-7; D possibly matches TRBD1 or TRBD2 (5 bases each). Germline V gene lookup returns CDR1 SGHDT and CDR2 YYEEEE. The CDR3 loop spans 12 amino acids.